These T cell receptor beta chains were read from a single sample in a study of blood T cell repertoires in COVID-19. The protocol was immunoSEQ multiplex PCR, while the TCRdb copy is restricted to in-frame clones and leaves out a portion. This table has about 200,000 clones, about 89% appearing once. Sequenced input: PBMCs or T cells enriched from blood (not recorded which). The receptor set was obtained from a woman between 18 and 29 years old who had recovered from COVID-19. CDR3s include the opening cysteine and the closing phenylalanine or tryptophan. D genes are given only for firm matches. The size field is filled for only some rows; it gives once, few, many or a size class.

J gene: TRBJ2-7; V gene: TRBV7-2; D gene: TRBD2; clone size: NA; CDR3 protein: CASSLDAGTRTYEQYF; CDR3 DNA: TGTGCCAGCAGCTTAGATGCCGGGACTAGAACCTACGAGCAGTACTTC
J gene: TRBJ1-6; V gene: TRBV28; D gene: TRBD1; clone size: NA; CDR3 protein: CASRTTGIVSPLHF; CDR3 DNA: TGTGCCAGCAGGACGACAGGGATTGTATCACCCCTCCACTTT
J gene: TRBJ2-5; V gene: TRBV5-8; D gene: TRBD2; clone size: NA; CDR3 protein: CASRSGLAGVVETQYF; CDR3 DNA: TGTGCCAGCAGATCCGGACTAGCGGGAGTTGTGGAGACCCAGTACTTC
J gene: TRBJ2-5; V gene: TRBV9; D gene: NA; clone size: NA; CDR3 protein: CASSSGGFAGARSETQYF; CDR3 DNA: TGTGCCAGCAGCTCAGGTGGATTCGCGGGGGCCCGGTCGGAGACCCAGTACTTC
J gene: TRBJ2-3; V gene: TRBV27; D gene: TRBD2; clone size: NA; CDR3 protein: CASSPTSSLTDTQYF; CDR3 DNA: TGTGCCAGCAGTCCGACTAGCTCCCTCACAGATACGCAGTATTTT
J gene: TRBJ2-7; V gene: TRBV5-1; D gene: NA; clone size: NA; CDR3 protein: CASSSVRGPSYEQYF; CDR3 DNA: TGCGCCAGCAGCTCCGTTAGGGGCCCCTCCTACGAGCAGTACTTC
J gene: TRBJ1-5; V gene: TRBV3-1/TRBV3-2; D gene: TRBD1; clone size: once; CDR3 protein: CASSHRQGDQPQHF; CDR3 DNA: TGTGCCAGCAGCCATCGACAGGGGGATCAGCCCCAGCATTTT
J gene: TRBJ1-6; V gene: TRBV6-5; D gene: TRBD1; clone size: NA; CDR3 protein: CASRGTGLGSPLHF; CDR3 DNA: TGTGCCAGCAGGGGGACAGGTCTGGGGTCACCCCTCCACTTT
J gene: TRBJ1-6; V gene: TRBV5-4; D gene: TRBD1; clone size: NA; CDR3 protein: CASTHGTDYNSPLHF; CDR3 DNA: TGTGCCAGCACCCACGGGACAGATTATAATTCACCCCTCCACTTT
J gene: TRBJ2-7; V gene: TRBV6-5; D gene: NA; clone size: NA; CDR3 protein: CASSPPLGQAGEQYF; CDR3 DNA: TGTGCCAGCAGTCCACCCTTGGGCCAGGCTGGGGAGCAGTACTTC
J gene: TRBJ2-7; V gene: TRBV5-1; D gene: TRBD1; clone size: NA; CDR3 protein: CASSFPGQGAYEQYF; CDR3 DNA: TGCGCCAGCAGTTTTCCGGGACAGGGGGCTTACGAGCAGTACTTC
J gene: TRBJ2-7; V gene: TRBV3-1/TRBV3-2; D gene: NA; clone size: NA; CDR3 protein: CASSRQSSYEQYF; CDR3 DNA: TGTGCCAGCAGCCGACAGAGCTCCTACGAGCAGTACTTC
J gene: TRBJ1-2; V gene: TRBV7-9; D gene: NA; clone size: NA; CDR3 protein: CASSLPQDRGAYYGYTF; CDR3 DNA: TGTGCCAGCAGCTTACCGCAAGACCGGGGGGCCTACTATGGCTACACCTTC
J gene: TRBJ1-1; V gene: TRBV7-9; D gene: NA; clone size: NA; CDR3 protein: CASSPATVPAFF; CDR3 DNA: TGTGCCAGCAGCCCCGCCACGGTCCCAGCTTTCTTT
J gene: TRBJ2-7; V gene: TRBV7-9; D gene: TRBD1; clone size: NA; CDR3 protein: CASSSDRGKQYF; CDR3 DNA: TGTGCCAGCAGCTCGGACAGGGGGAAGCAGTACTTC
J gene: TRBJ1-4; V gene: TRBV5-5; D gene: TRBD1; clone size: NA; CDR3 protein: CASSDRGSRTNEKLFF; CDR3 DNA: TGTGCCAGCAGCGACAGGGGGTCAAGGACTAATGAAAAACTGTTTTTT
J gene: TRBJ1-1; V gene: TRBV7-9; D gene: NA; clone size: NA; CDR3 protein: CASSSTPPGGKSEAFF; CDR3 DNA: TGTGCCAGCAGCTCAACTCCTCCGGGGGGGAAAAGTGAAGCTTTCTTT
J gene: TRBJ2-2; V gene: TRBV3-1/TRBV3-2; D gene: TRBD1; clone size: NA; CDR3 protein: CASNPGQTTNTGELFF; CDR3 DNA: TGTGCCAGCAATCCGGGACAGACCACGAACACCGGGGAGCTGTTTTTT
J gene: TRBJ2-7; V gene: TRBV28; D gene: TRBD1; clone size: NA; CDR3 protein: CASRVGQGAYEQYF; CDR3 DNA: TGTGCCAGCAGGGTCGGACAGGGGGCCTACGAGCAGTACTTC
J gene: TRBJ1-1; V gene: TRBV7-9; D gene: TRBD1; clone size: NA; CDR3 protein: CASRNRGRVTEAFF; CDR3 DNA: TGTGCCAGCAGAAACAGGGGGCGGGTCACTGAAGCTTTCTTT
J gene: TRBJ2-3; V gene: TRBV6-8; D gene: NA; clone size: NA; CDR3 protein: CASSRGQGFVGGSDTQYF; CDR3 DNA: TGTGCCAGCAGCCGCGGGCAGGGATTCGTGGGAGGATCAGATACGCAGTATTTT
J gene: TRBJ1-4; V gene: TRBV2; D gene: NA; clone size: NA; CDR3 protein: CASSEWGADEKLFF; CDR3 DNA: TGTGCCAGCAGTGAGTGGGGCGCGGATGAAAAACTGTTTTTT
J gene: TRBJ1-2; V gene: TRBV4-1; D gene: NA; clone size: NA; CDR3 protein: CASSPDGVRAAYGYTF; CDR3 DNA: TGCGCCAGCAGCCCAGACGGGGTGAGGGCTGCGTATGGCTACACCTTC
J gene: TRBJ1-6; V gene: TRBV7-8; D gene: NA; clone size: NA; CDR3 protein: CASSRERITPYNSPLHF; CDR3 DNA: TGTGCCAGCAGTAGGGAGCGGATCACCCCCTATAATTCACCCCTCCACTTT